This is a list of T cell receptor beta chains from one sample in a study of T cells in localized non-small cell lung cancer. Sequencing was performed with immunoSEQ multiplex PCR; in TCRdb, only in-frame clones are kept and a portion is missing. The data contain approximately 6,400 clones, approximately 16% of them seen just once; the ten biggest clones take up about 5%. Sequences were derived from normal lung tissue next to the tumor, sampled before any cancer treatment. These receptor sequences come from a male donor older than 55 with stage II squamous cell lung carcinoma. CDR3s leave out the opening cysteine and the closing phenylalanine or tryptophan. Each record gives: V gene, clone size, J gene, D gene, CDR3 protein. D genes are given only for firm matches. Expanded clones get a size class; other rows say once, few or many, or leave the size out.

v_call: TRBV29-1
clone_size: few
j_call: TRBJ1-2
d_call: TRBD1
cdr3_aa: SIQGASYGYT

v_call: TRBV11-3
clone_size: many
j_call: TRBJ2-5
d_call: TRBD1
cdr3_aa: ASSAGQGAGETQY

v_call: TRBV30
clone_size: few
j_call: TRBJ1-5
d_call: .
cdr3_aa: AWRGQGSNQPQH

v_call: TRBV19
clone_size: .
j_call: TRBJ1-2
d_call: .
cdr3_aa: ASSGRDGPNYGYT

v_call: TRBV19
clone_size: few
j_call: TRBJ1-2
d_call: TRBD1
cdr3_aa: ASSIGQGVNYGYT

v_call: TRBV11-3
clone_size: few
j_call: TRBJ2-7
d_call: .
cdr3_aa: ASSPRGGSYEQY

v_call: TRBV6-8
clone_size: .
j_call: TRBJ2-1
d_call: .
cdr3_aa: ASSYQETSYNEQF

v_call: TRBV6-8
clone_size: medium-sized
j_call: TRBJ2-7
d_call: TRBD1
cdr3_aa: ATTYPGQGAYEQY

v_call: TRBV11-3
clone_size: few
j_call: TRBJ1-1
d_call: .
cdr3_aa: ASSPNHLGTEAF

v_call: TRBV28
clone_size: few
j_call: TRBJ2-1
d_call: .
cdr3_aa: ASSLEGSSYNEQF

v_call: TRBV6-8
clone_size: few
j_call: TRBJ1-2
d_call: .
cdr3_aa: ASSYEPGKSLSYT

v_call: TRBV9
clone_size: medium-sized
j_call: TRBJ2-2
d_call: .
cdr3_aa: ASSIQGIKNTGELF

v_call: TRBV4-1
clone_size: .
j_call: TRBJ1-2
d_call: TRBD1
cdr3_aa: ASSQGQSPARYT

v_call: TRBV5-1
clone_size: .
j_call: TRBJ1-1
d_call: TRBD1
cdr3_aa: ASSSGQGIRMNTEAF

v_call: TRBV4-1
clone_size: medium-sized
j_call: TRBJ1-3
d_call: .
cdr3_aa: ASSQDLGRGNTIY

v_call: TRBV7-6
clone_size: few
j_call: TRBJ2-3
d_call: TRBD1
cdr3_aa: ASSLIVGTGEPDTQY

v_call: TRBV6-8
clone_size: few
j_call: TRBJ2-7
d_call: TRBD1
cdr3_aa: ASHSGQGASEQY

v_call: TRBV11-3
clone_size: few
j_call: TRBJ2-1
d_call: TRBD2
cdr3_aa: ASSPETSGATNEQF

v_call: TRBV23-1
clone_size: .
j_call: TRBJ2-7
d_call: .
cdr3_aa: ASSQSRGSSYEQY

v_call: TRBV29-1
clone_size: .
j_call: TRBJ2-1
d_call: TRBD2
cdr3_aa: SVVGGLAASYNEQF

v_call: TRBV19
clone_size: few
j_call: TRBJ2-5
d_call: .
cdr3_aa: ASSIDVRETQY

v_call: TRBV6-8
clone_size: medium-sized
j_call: TRBJ2-7
d_call: TRBD2
cdr3_aa: ASSYSGLAGPLSEQY

v_call: TRBV5-1
clone_size: .
j_call: TRBJ2-3
d_call: .
cdr3_aa: ASSSGLFSSTDTQY

v_call: TRBV9
clone_size: many
j_call: TRBJ2-3
d_call: TRBD2
cdr3_aa: ASSVVVAGGPDTQY

v_call: TRBV6-8
clone_size: many
j_call: TRBJ1-2
d_call: .
cdr3_aa: ASSRPLRATDDYVGYT

v_call: TRBV9
clone_size: many
j_call: TRBJ2-5
d_call: .
cdr3_aa: ASSPGLALGGETQY

v_call: TRBV19
clone_size: .
j_call: TRBJ2-7
d_call: .
cdr3_aa: ASSPGHPYEQY

v_call: TRBV11-3
clone_size: many
j_call: TRBJ2-7
d_call: TRBD1
cdr3_aa: ASSKGTGYSYEQY

v_call: TRBV11-3
clone_size: .
j_call: TRBJ2-1
d_call: .
cdr3_aa: ASSLGSRGRDEQF

v_call: TRBV6-8
clone_size: .
j_call: TRBJ1-3
d_call: .
cdr3_aa: ASSRSGNTIY